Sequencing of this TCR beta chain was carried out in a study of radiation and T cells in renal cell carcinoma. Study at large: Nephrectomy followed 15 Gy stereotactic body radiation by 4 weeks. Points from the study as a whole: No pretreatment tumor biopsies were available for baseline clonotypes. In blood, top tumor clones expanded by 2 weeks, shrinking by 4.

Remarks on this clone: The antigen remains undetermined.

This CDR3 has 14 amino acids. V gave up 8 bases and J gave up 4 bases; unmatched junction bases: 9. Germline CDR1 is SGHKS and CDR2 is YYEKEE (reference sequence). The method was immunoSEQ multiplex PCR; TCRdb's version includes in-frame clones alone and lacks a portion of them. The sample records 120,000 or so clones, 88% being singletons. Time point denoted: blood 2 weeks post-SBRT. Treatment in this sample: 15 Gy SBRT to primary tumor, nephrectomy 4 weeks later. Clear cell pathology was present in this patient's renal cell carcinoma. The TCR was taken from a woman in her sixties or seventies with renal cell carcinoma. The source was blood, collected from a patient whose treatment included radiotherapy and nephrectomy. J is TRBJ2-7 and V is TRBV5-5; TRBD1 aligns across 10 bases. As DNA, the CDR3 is TGTGCCAGTATTGGGACAGGGGAAATTTACGAGCAGTACTTC. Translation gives CASIGTGEIYEQYF.